The 8 T cell receptor beta chains below come from one sample, sequenced in a study of beta chain features in type 1 diabetes. Expressed TCRB transcripts were sequenced because the entire RNA isolate underwent reverse transcription. The repertoire was sequenced with immunoSEQ multiplex PCR; TCRdb's copy has only in-frame clones and lacks some. The data show a few hundred thousand clones, over 7.5% seen once. Sequenced: naive CD4+ T cells from blood. These receptors all stem from a woman aged 18-30 years in good health.

V and J are TRBV27 and TRBJ2-7, with 9 positions matching TRBD1. Looked up from germline, CDR1 is MNHEY and CDR2 is SMNVEV (reference sequence). The CDR3 totals 13 residues. Trimming at V came to 5 bases and at J to 3 bases, leaving 2 bases not matched to a gene. This CDR3 is CASSADRGYEQYF. CDR3 bases: TGTGCCAGCAGTGCGGACAGGGGCTACGAGCAGTACTTC.

This clone was counted a few times. The chain links TRBV6-5 to TRBJ2-2; tentatively, D is TRBD1 (6 bases). Germline CDR1 and CDR2: MNHEY and SVGAGI. This CDR3 is built from 15 residues. The V end was cut by 5 bases, the J end by 3 bases, with 13 bases between. The CDR3 DNA sequence: TGTGCCAGCAGTGCCCAGGGGCTCGACACCGGGGAGCTGTTTTTT. Translating gives CASSAQGLDTGELFF.

The J gene is TRBJ2-5, the V gene TRBV27; D gene unclear. The CDR3 runs to 14 residues. The germline V and J ends were trimmed by 3 bases and 5 bases, with 13 bases remaining between them. Looked up from germline, CDR1 is MNHEY and CDR2 is SMNVEV (reference sequence). CDR3 residues: CASSFRSPRETQYF. The CDR3 DNA reads TGTGCCAGCAGTTTTCGTTCCCCTCGGGAGACCCAGTACTTC.

This clone showed up just a few times. This chain uses TRBV21-1 with TRBJ2-1; the table's D call of TRBD1 was not tested on the DNA. TRBV21-1 is classified as a pseudogene. The CDR3 spans 16 residues. The CDR3 sequence: CASTLRGRQANNEQFF. CDR3 bases: TGTGCCAGCACCCTACGAGGGAGACAGGCGAACAATGAGCAGTTCTTC.

This clone was counted only a few times. The V call is TRBV6-1, the J call TRBJ1-2; TRBD1 matches at 10 bases. This CDR3 contains 14 residues. V was pared by 5 bases and J by 3 bases, with 3 bases of the junction left unmatched. Germline values: CDR1 MNHNS, CDR2 SASEGT. The DNA of the CDR3 is TGTGCCAGCAGTTCTGGACAGGGGGACTATGGCTACACCTTC. Translated, it gives CASSSGQGDYGYTF.

This chain uses TRBV7-3 with TRBJ2-7; TRBD1 is a possible D gene (6 bases). Germline CDR1 is SGHTA and CDR2 is FQGTGA. The CDR3 sequence is 12 residues long. V lost 8 bases, J lost 6 bases, and 14 bases lay in between. CDR3 sequence: CASGHQGGEQYF. CDR3 nucleotides: TGTGCCAGCGGACACCAAGGGGGCGAGCAGTACTTC.

The chain combines TRBV7-6 with TRBJ2-7; D ambiguous. The CDR3 sequence is 14 residues long. In germline, CDR1 is SGHVS, CDR2 FNYEAQ. With 5 bases removed from V and 3 bases from J, the gap between germline ends came to 14 bases. The CDR3 here is CASSRGTTNYEQYF. DNA of the CDR3: TGTGCCAGCAGCCGAGGCACGACCAACTACGAGCAGTACTTC.

This clone came up a few times. The V gene is TRBV19, the J gene TRBJ1-2, with D possibly matching TRBD1 (6 bases). CDR1 and CDR2 from the germline V gene are LNHDA and SQIVND (reference sequence). V was clipped by 7 bases and J by 5 bases, with 14 bases between them. There are 13 residues in the CDR3. The CDR3 here is CASNRGASYGYTF. The CDR3 DNA is TGTGCCAGTAACCGGGGGGCGTCTTATGGCTACACCTTC.